This T cell receptor beta chain was sequenced during a study of PD-L1 blockade in urothelial cancer. Study context: Patients had been given 0 to 3 earlier chemotherapy regimens. Blood yielded a median of about 140,000 T cells per sample.

Spiking of synthetic TCR analog templates was performed in each PCR. Here immunoSEQ multiplex PCR was the method, and the copy in TCRdb shows in-frame clones only, minus some. The table has about 55,000 clones, approximately 84% seen once. The germline V gene has CDR1 LNHDA and CDR2 SQIVND (reference sequence). This CDR3 is 15 amino acids long. Trimming removed 7 bases from V and 4 bases from J, with 18 bases in between. The time point was: pretreatment peripheral blood. The rearrangement uses TRBV19 and TRBJ2-3, with a weak D call TRBD2 (6 bases). This material consisted of PBMCs, taken around atezolizumab (anti-PD-L1) treatment. This clonotype was obtained from a man aged 45-60 years with urothelial cancer. The CDR3 here is CASKPGLSGADTQYF. CDR3 coding DNA: TGTGCCAGTAAGCCGGGACTGTCTGGGGCAGATACGCAGTATTTT.